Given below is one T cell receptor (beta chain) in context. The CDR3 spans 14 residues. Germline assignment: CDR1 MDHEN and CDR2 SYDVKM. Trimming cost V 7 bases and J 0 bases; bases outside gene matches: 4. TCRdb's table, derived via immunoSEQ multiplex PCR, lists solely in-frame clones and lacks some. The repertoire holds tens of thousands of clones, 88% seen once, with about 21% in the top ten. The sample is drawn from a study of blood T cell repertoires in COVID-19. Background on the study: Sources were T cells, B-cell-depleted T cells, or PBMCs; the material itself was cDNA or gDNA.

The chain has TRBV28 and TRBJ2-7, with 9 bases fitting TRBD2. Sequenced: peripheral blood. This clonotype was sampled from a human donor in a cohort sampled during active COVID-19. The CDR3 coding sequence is TGTGCCAGCACCCTACTAGCGGGCTCCTACGAGCAGTACTTC. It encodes CASTLLAGSYEQYF.